Below, 15 T cell receptor beta chains from the same sample are listed, as sequenced in a study of OX40 agonist ivuxolimab in advanced cancers. Libraries were built with the immunoSEQ multiplex PCR assay. As stored in TCRdb, this immuneACCESS dataset retains in-frame rearrangements with V and J assigned. A fraction of the clones does not appear; measured against another copy, unresolved V genes explain less than half of the discrepancy, and the remainder lacks a known reason. This sample holds about 100,000 clones; roughly 90% were observed only once. The ten largest clones represent 0.5% to 0.65% of the sample. Sequenced material: CD4+ or CD8+ T cells sorted from blood, taken in a trial of the OX40 agonist ivuxolimab. These receptors all stem from an adult with an advanced solid tumor such as melanoma, head and neck, liver or kidney cancer.

This clone appeared a few times. The chain couples TRBV7-3 to TRBJ2-5, with 8 bases that match TRBD2. With V trimmed by 2 bases and J by 4 bases, 9 bases remained unmatched. The V gene's germline CDR1 is SGHTA and CDR2 FQGTGA. The CDR3 length is 16 residues. CDR3 sequence reads: CASSLHPGGRGETQYF. The DNA for the CDR3 is TGTGCCAGCAGCTTACACCCGGGAGGGAGGGGAGAGACCCAGTACTTC.

This chain connects TRBV5-1 to TRBJ1-1; the D is unclear. In germline, CDR1 is SGHRS, CDR2 YFSETQ. V was pared by 1 base and J by 4 bases, with 14 bases between. The CDR3 contains 15 residues. CDR3 coding DNA: TGCGCCAGCAGCTTGAACCCAGGTCCTGGCACTGAAGCTTTCTTT. It yields the protein CASSLNPGPGTEAFF. Based on the CDR3 plus reference TRBV5-1 and TRBJ1-1, the full variable domain is KAGVTQTPRYLIKTRGQQVTLSCSPISGHRSVSWYQQTPGQGLQFLFEYFSETQRNKGNFPGRFSGRQFSNSRSEMNVSTLELGDSALYLCASSLNPGPGTEAFFGQGTRLTVV.

The CDR3 nucleotides read TGCGCCAGCAGGCCTGAGGGTGCAGATACGCAGTATTTT. Its translation is CASRPEGADTQYF. This chain links TRBV5-1 with TRBJ2-3; D possibly corresponds to TRBD2 (5 bases). This CDR3 contains 13 residues. Trimming stripped 5 bases from V and 4 bases from J, with 11 bases between. Germline CDR1 reads SGHRS; CDR2 reads YFSETQ.

The V gene is TRBV19, the J gene TRBJ2-1, with unresolved D. V lost 3 bases to trimming and J lost 2 bases, with 11 bases between them. The germline CDR1 and CDR2 sequences are LNHDA and SQIVND (reference sequence). The CDR3 runs to 15 residues. In DNA form, the CDR3 reads TGTGCCAGTAGTATTCGTCAGACCACCTACAATGAGCAGTTCTTC. It yields the protein CASSIRQTTYNEQFF. The complete variable domain, with remaining parts taken from reference TRBV19 and TRBJ2-1, reads DGGITQSPKYLFRKEGQNVTLSCEQNLNHDAMYWYRQDPGQGLRLIYYSQIVNDFQKGDIAEGYSVSREKKESFPLTVTSAQKNPTAFYLCASSIRQTTYNEQFFGPGTRLTVL.

This chain connects TRBV7-2 to TRBJ2-7; possible D gene TRBD2, 5 bases. Trimming removed 1 base at V and 7 bases at J, with 14 bases between. Germline CDR1 reads SGHTA; CDR2 reads FQGNSA. This CDR3 comprises 14 residues. CDR3 sequence reads: CASSLVVGRGEQYF. The CDR3 DNA sequence: TGTGCCAGCAGCTTAGTAGTAGGACGGGGAGAGCAGTACTTC. Combining the CDR3 with reference TRBV7-2 and TRBJ2-7 gives the whole variable domain GAGVSQSPSNKVTEKGKDVELRCDPISGHTALYWYRQSLGQGLEFLIYFQGNSAPDKSGLPSDRFSAERTGGSVSTLTIQRTQQEDSAVYLCASSLVVGRGEQYFGPGTRLTVT.

The rearrangement joins TRBV13 to TRBJ2-7; TRBD1 agrees at 10 bases. Trimming removed 5 bases from V and 1 base from J; junction bases left unmatched: 2. The germline CDR1 and CDR2 sequences are PRHDT and FYEKMQ (reference sequence). The CDR3 contains 14 residues. The DNA of the CDR3 is TGTGCCAGCAGCCGGGACAGGGGTTCCTACGAGCAGTACTTC. This encodes CASSRDRGSYEQYF.

The V gene is TRBV4-3, the J gene TRBJ2-3; D is unclear. Trimming removed 0 bases at V and 4 bases at J, with 5 bases between. There are 13 residues in the CDR3. Looked up from germline, CDR1 is LGHNA and CDR2 is YSLEER. CDR3 region: CASSQDWSDTQYF. The CDR3 DNA sequence: TGCGCCAGCAGCCAAGATTGGTCAGATACGCAGTATTTT.

This sequence joins TRBV5-1 and TRBJ2-7, with TRBD1 as a possible D gene (5 bases). Germline V lookup: CDR1 SGHRS, CDR2 YFSETQ. There are 12 residues in the CDR3. The V gene lost 3 bases and the J gene lost 2 bases, with 6 bases spanning the gap. The CDR3 loop is CASSSRAYEQYF. CDR3 nucleotides: TGCGCCAGCAGCTCCAGGGCCTACGAGCAGTACTTC.

This chain uses TRBV28 with TRBJ2-5; D is ambiguous. The CDR3 runs 15 residues. The V end lost 2 bases, the J end lost 3 bases, and 13 bases lay between the germline ends. Per the germline V gene, CDR1 is MDHEN and CDR2 is SYDVKM. The CDR3 reads CASSLHPAAEETQYF. CDR3 DNA: TGTGCCAGCAGTTTACACCCGGCGGCCGAAGAGACCCAGTACTTC.

This sequence joins TRBV7-8 and TRBJ1-2, with TRBD1 identical over 7 bases. The CDR3 loop spans 14 amino acids. V was clipped by 4 bases and J by 8 bases; unmatched bases: 10. Per germline, CDR1 SGHVS and CDR2 FQNEAQ. CDR3 sequence: CASSSQGTVRGYTF. For the CDR3, the DNA is TGTGCCAGCAGCTCGCAAGGGACAGTAAGGGGCTACACCTTC.

The rearrangement links TRBV5-4 to TRBJ1-3, with D possibly TRBD1 on 5 matching bases. The V end lost 2 bases, the J end lost 4 bases, and 19 bases lay between the germline ends. The length of the CDR3 is 17 residues. Looked up from germline, CDR1 is SGHNT and CDR2 is YYREEE (reference sequence). The CDR3 protein is CASSFRGREPSGNTIYF. In nucleotides, the CDR3 is TGTGCCAGCAGCTTTCGGGGCAGGGAACCATCGGGAAACACCATATATTTT.

V is TRBV6-1 and J is TRBJ2-7; TRBD2 matches 8 bases. CDR1 is MNHNS and CDR2 is SASEGT in the germline V gene. Losses at the gene ends were 5 bases for V and 3 bases for J; bases not matched to a gene: 6. This CDR3 contains 14 residues. The CDR3 loop reads CASSLREGVYEQYF. The CDR3 DNA reads as TGTGCCAGCAGTCTACGGGAGGGCGTCTACGAGCAGTACTTC.

V is TRBV5-1 and J is TRBJ2-7; D is uncertain. The germline V gene has CDR1 SGHRS and CDR2 YFSETQ. The CDR3 has 13 amino acids. With 0 bases removed from V and 2 bases from J, the gap between germline ends came to 6 bases. The CDR3 DNA reads as TGCGCCAGCAGCTTGGCCTTGACCTACGAGCAGTACTTC. It is translated as CASSLALTYEQYF.

The chain carries TRBV13 and TRBJ1-2; 9 positions match TRBD1. The CDR3 spans 15 residues. Germline trimming cut 0 bases from V and 7 bases from J; bases unmatched to any gene: 6. Germline CDR1 and CDR2: PRHDT and FYEKMQ (reference sequence). For the CDR3, the DNA is TGTGCCAGCAGCTTAGGACAGGGGGCGATCAGTGGCTACACCTTC. Encoded protein: CASSLGQGAISGYTF.

To note about this clone: The junction departs from germline at one end; a sequencing error may be responsible. This sample also contains other DNA sequences that code for the same CDR3. This sequence joins TRBV6-1 and TRBJ1-1; D gene ambiguous. CDR1 MNHNS and CDR2 SASEGT come from the germline V gene. The CDR3 contains 16 residues. The CDR3 DNA follows: TGTGCCAGCAGTGAAGAAACTGTAGTTCTGAACACTGAAGCCTTCTTT. Amino acid sequence: CASSEETVVLNTEAFF.